The source of this T cell receptor beta chain is a study of blood T cell repertoires in COVID-19. Study context: PBMCs, B-cell-depleted T cells, or T cells provided the cDNA or gDNA that made up the material.

Produced via immunoSEQ multiplex PCR; TCRdb's table is partial and in-frame only. The sample shows 250,000 or so clones, approximately 90% of them seen only once. This sequence was found in a woman in her 30s with active or convalescent COVID-19. Sequenced material: peripheral blood.

CDR3 DNA sequence: TGTGCCCTCTCGGGGGGGTCATACACAGATACGCAGTATTTT. It codes for CALSGGSYTDTQYF. V usage is TRBV6-6 and J usage is TRBJ2-3; 8 bases are a match to TRBD2. This CDR3 comprises 14 residues. J gave up 2 bases and V 11 bases, and 9 bases lay outside the gene matches. CDR1 and CDR2 from the germline V gene are MNHNY and SVGAGI (reference sequence).